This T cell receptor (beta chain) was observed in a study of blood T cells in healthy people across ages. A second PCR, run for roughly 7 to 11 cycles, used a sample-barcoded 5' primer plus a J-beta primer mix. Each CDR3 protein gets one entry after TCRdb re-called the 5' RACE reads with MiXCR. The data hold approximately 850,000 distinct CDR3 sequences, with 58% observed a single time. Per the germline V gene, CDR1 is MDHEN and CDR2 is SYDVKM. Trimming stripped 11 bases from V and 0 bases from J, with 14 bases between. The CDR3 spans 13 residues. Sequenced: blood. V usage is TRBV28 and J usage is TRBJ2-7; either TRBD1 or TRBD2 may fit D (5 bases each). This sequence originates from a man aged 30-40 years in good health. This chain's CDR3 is CAVTGQGSYEQYF. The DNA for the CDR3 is TGTGCCGTCACGGGGCAGGGCTCCTACGAGCAGTACTTC.